There are a few counts of the clone carrying this TCR beta chain. Antigen: not known. The sample is drawn from a study of T-cell memory formation after mild COVID-19. Study context: The study found TCR clusters largely donor specific. Findings of the study overall: Among CD4+ contracting clones, most were CM and EM, and CD8+ ones EMRA. Confirmation was lacking for SARS-CoV-2 specificity of second-wave clones that peaked on day 37.

UMIs and sample barcodes were carried by the TCR alpha and TCR beta cDNA libraries that 5'RACE produced using constant-segment primers. TCRdb processed the 5' RACE reads anew with MiXCR; each CDR3 protein has one entry. This table has around 310,000 distinct CDR3 sequences, 15% appearing once. CDR3 length equals 14 residues. Germline CDR1 and CDR2: DFQATT and SNEGSKA (reference sequence). V lost 5 bases and J 0 bases, leaving 14 bases between the germline ends. The receptor was derived from a man in his late teens or twenties who had mild COVID-19 (a few samples of this study predate the infection). Cell type and time point are not known. Sequences were obtained from PBMCs or a T cell subset sorted from them (not recorded which). The V call is TRBV20-1, the J call TRBJ2-7; possible D gene TRBD1, 6 bases. The CDR3 coding sequence is TGCAGTGCTGCCGGACAGTCAAGCTCCTACGAGCAGTACTTC. As protein: CSAAGQSSSYEQYF.